A single sample is the source of the 20 T cell receptor beta chains below, sequenced in a study of shared clonotypes between healthy human individuals. The assay was immunoSEQ multiplex PCR, and TCRdb's table has in-frame clones only and misses some. The data contain 2 million to 2.5 million clones, 80% to 95% of them singletons. The sequenced material came from naive CD4+ T cells from PBMCs. Subset defined: CD45RA+ positively selected. The receptors shown here come from a young man in good health. Some clones in this sample may be carry-over from other donors' samples.

The chain joins TRBV18 to TRBJ2-1, with D perhaps matching TRBD2 (5 bases). V was cut by 5 bases and J by 1 base, with 21 bases left in between. In germline, CDR1 is KGHSH, CDR2 LQKENI. The CDR3 spans 18 residues. For the CDR3, the DNA is TGTGCCAGCTCAGCTCTTTTTCTCCTAGCCGATTCCTACAATGAGCAGTTCTTC. Its protein product is CASSALFLLADSYNEQFF.

This chain links TRBV28 with TRBJ2-3; TRBD1 matches 9 bases. Losses at the gene ends were 5 bases for V and 3 bases for J; bases not matched to a gene: 6. Germline V CDR1 and CDR2: MDHEN, SYDVKM. The CDR3 extends over 15 amino acids. The CDR3 coding sequence is TGTGCCAGCAGTGTAAGACAGGGGGGGACAGATACGCAGTATTTT. This codes for CASSVRQGGTDTQYF. Drawing the rest from reference TRBV28 and TRBJ2-3, the complete variable domain is DVKVTQSSRYLVKRTGEKVFLECVQDMDHENMFWYRQDPGLGLRLIYFSYDVKMKEKGDIPEGYSVSREKKERFSLILESASTNQTSMYLCASSVRQGGTDTQYFGPGTRLTVL.

This chain connects TRBV19 to TRBJ2-7; 9 bases are shared with TRBD1. Per the germline V gene, CDR1 is LNHDA and CDR2 is SQIVND (reference sequence). The CDR3 runs 16 residues. The ends lost 6 bases at V and 6 bases at J; junction bases unmatched: 15. CDR3 residues: CASSRLPGQGKGEQYF. CDR3 sequence (DNA): TGTGCCAGTAGCCGCCTTCCGGGACAGGGAAAGGGCGAGCAGTACTTC.

The chain recombines TRBV28 with TRBJ1-3, with D possibly being TRBD1 (6 bases). The CDR3 extends over 15 amino acids. Looked up from germline, CDR1 is MDHEN and CDR2 is SYDVKM. V was shortened by 4 bases and J by 3 bases, with 13 bases between the two germline ends. CDR3 in amino acids: CASSSVGGRGNTIYF. CDR3 DNA: TGTGCCAGCAGTTCGGTTGGGGGGCGTGGAAACACCATATATTTT.

The genes are TRBV5-1 and TRBJ2-2, with 7 bases aligning to TRBD1. Trimming at V came to 8 bases and at J to 4 bases, leaving 2 bases not matched to a gene. The CDR3 extends over 12 amino acids. Per germline, CDR1 SGHRS and CDR2 YFSETQ. The CDR3 DNA is TGCGCCAGTAGGGGGCGCACCGGGGAGCTGTTTTTT. This gives the protein CASRGRTGELFF. Variable domain in full (rest from reference TRBV5-1 and TRBJ2-2): KAGVTQTPRYLIKTRGQQVTLSCSPISGHRSVSWYQQTPGQGLQFLFEYFSETQRNKGNFPGRFSGRQFSNSRSEMNVSTLELGDSALYLCASRGRTGELFFGEGSRLTVL.

This rearrangement joins TRBV14 to TRBJ2-1, with 7 bases fitting TRBD2. The CDR3 contains 15 residues. Germline-derived CDR1 and CDR2 are SGHDN and FVKESK. Trimming at V came to 1 base and at J to 7 bases, leaving 7 bases not matched to a gene. CDR3 coding DNA: TGTGCCAGCAGCCAAGTAGGGACTACGAGGAATGAGCAGTTCTTC. Encoded protein: CASSQVGTTRNEQFF.

J is TRBJ2-2 and V is TRBV10-2; 8 bases align to TRBD1. CDR1 and CDR2 from the germline V gene are WSHSY and SAAADI. The trim removed 6 bases at V and 0 bases at J, leaving 0 bases unmatched. This CDR3 region has 14 residues. In DNA form, the CDR3 reads TGCGCCAGCAGGGACAGGGCGAACACCGGGGAGCTGTTTTTT. Protein product: CASRDRANTGELFF.

This clone was seen a few times. This chain connects TRBV10-3 to TRBJ1-3; D unresolved. The CDR3 covers 11 residues. V lost 7 bases, J lost 8 bases, and 9 bases lay in between. Germline V gene data show CDR1 as ENHRY and CDR2 as SYGVKD. The CDR3 loop is CAITDLDTIYF. The DNA of the CDR3 is TGTGCCATCACCGACTTGGACACCATATATTTT.

V is TRBV5-4 and J is TRBJ2-1; D remains unclear. This CDR3 region has 12 residues. Germline CDR1 reads SGHNT; CDR2 reads YYREEE (reference sequence). Trimming stripped 4 bases from V and 8 bases from J, with 10 bases between. This chain's CDR3 is CASSAVWDEQFF. The CDR3 DNA sequence: TGTGCCAGCAGCGCGGTCTGGGATGAGCAGTTCTTC.

Points on this clone: A read error may produce the germline difference seen at one junction end. The V call is TRBV7-2, the J call TRBJ2-7; D gene uncertain. Germline loops: CDR1 SGHTA, CDR2 FQGNSA. The CDR3 spans 16 residues. This chain's CDR3 is CASSFLSGATSHEQYF. In nucleotides, the CDR3 is TGTGCCAGCAGCTTCCTCTCAGGCGCAACCTCCCACGAGCAGTACTTC. The full variable domain, rest sourced from reference TRBV7-2 and TRBJ2-7, is GAGVSQSPSNKVTEKGKDVELRCDPISGHTALYWYRQSLGQGLEFLIYFQGNSAPDKSGLPSDRFSAERTGGSVSTLTIQRTQQEDSAVYLCASSFLSGATSHEQYFGPGTRLTVT.

The chain carries TRBV2 and TRBJ1-6; D is uncertain. The V gene's germline CDR1 is SNHLY and CDR2 FYNNEI. The CDR3 spans 15 residues. The ends were cut back, 1 base at V and 6 bases at J, with 10 bases in the middle. The chain's CDR3 is CASSEEVGRNSPLHF. CDR3 DNA: TGTGCCAGCAGTGAAGAGGTAGGGCGTAATTCACCCCTCCACTTT.

This clone was seen only once. V and J are TRBV6-1 and TRBJ1-5; D gene uncertain. This CDR3 spans 13 amino acids. Per germline, CDR1 MNHNS and CDR2 SASEGT. V was shortened by 1 base and J by 7 bases, with 8 bases between the two germline ends. The CDR3 here is CASSEVWFQPQHF. In nucleotides, the CDR3 is TGTGCCAGCAGTGAAGTGTGGTTCCAGCCCCAGCATTTT.

The chain uses TRBV11-2 and TRBJ2-7, with D perhaps matching TRBD1 (5 bases). This CDR3 contains 14 residues. Germline V gene sequence: CDR1 SGHAT, CDR2 FQNNGV. Trimming pared 5 bases from V and 6 bases from J, leaving 17 bases between. The CDR3 protein is CASSPTSGLAEQYF. The CDR3, as DNA: TGTGCCAGCAGCCCAACATCAGGGCTCGCCGAGCAGTACTTC.

The chain couples TRBV9 to TRBJ2-2; no clear D gene. CDR3 size: 16 residues. In germline, CDR1 is SGDLS, CDR2 YYNGEE. V lost 2 bases and J 2 bases, leaving 13 bases between the germline ends. In nucleotides, the CDR3 is TGTGCCAGCAGCGTTTCGACACCCCCCAACACCGGGGAGCTGTTTTTT. Translated, it gives CASSVSTPPNTGELFF.

The chain links TRBV7-9 to TRBJ2-7, with TRBD1 matching 8 bases. V trimming: 5 bases; J trimming: 7 bases; junction bases outside the gene matches: 4. Germline V gene lookup returns CDR1 SEHNR and CDR2 FQNEAQ (reference sequence). The CDR3 length is 12 residues. The CDR3 DNA reads TGTGCCAGCAGCCGCCGGGACAGGGAGCAGTACTTC. It specifies CASSRRDREQYF.

This clone was recorded only once. This rearrangement joins TRBV2 to TRBJ1-1; D gene ambiguous. The CDR3 is 15 amino acids. Per the germline V gene, CDR1 is SNHLY and CDR2 is FYNNEI. Deletions cut 2 bases from V and 10 bases from J, with 20 bases between. The CDR3, as DNA: TGTGCCAGCAGTGAATTACCGGACCCACCACAAGGAGCTTTCTTT. Its translation: CASSELPDPPQGAFF.

This clone appeared a single time. The V and J genes are TRBV2 and TRBJ1-2; D perhaps matches TRBD1 (5 bases). Germline CDR1 reads SNHLY; CDR2 reads FYNNEI. The CDR3 is 14 residues long. Trimming pared 5 bases from V and 8 bases from J, leaving 18 bases between. The CDR3 loop is CASSRLTDLFGYTF. The CDR3 DNA sequence: TGTGCCAGCAGTAGACTGACAGATCTCTTCGGCTACACCTTC.

J is TRBJ1-2 and V is TRBV6-1; 9 bases align to TRBD1. The CDR3 runs 14 residues. Per germline, CDR1 MNHNS and CDR2 SASEGT. V gave up 5 bases and J gave up 5 bases; unmatched junction bases: 6. The CDR3 protein is CASSLQGALYGYTF. The CDR3 bases are TGTGCCAGCAGTTTACAGGGGGCGCTTTATGGCTACACCTTC.

This chain connects TRBV4-1 to TRBJ1-3; 7 positions agree with TRBD1. J lost 4 bases, V lost 3 bases, and 3 bases had no gene match. This CDR3 is 14 amino acids long. Germline CDR1 and CDR2: MGHRA and YSYEKL. As DNA, the CDR3 is TGCGCCAGCAGCCAGACAGGGTTCGGAAACACCATATATTTT. Amino acid sequence: CASSQTGFGNTIYF.

Notes on this clone: This sample also contains other DNA sequences that code for the same CDR3. The CDR3 DNA reads as TGTGCCAGCAGTTTAGGGGTCGGGGAGCTGTTTTTT. It translates to CASSLGVGELFF. V is TRBV28 and J is TRBJ2-2; D unresolved. CDR3 length: 12 amino acids. V was clipped by 2 bases and J by 7 bases, with 5 bases between them. The germline CDR1 and CDR2 sequences are MDHEN and SYDVKM.